This T cell receptor (beta chain) was recovered during a study of shared clonotypes between healthy human individuals. The trim removed 2 bases at V and 3 bases at J, leaving 4 bases unmatched. Germline-derived CDR1 and CDR2 are MDHEN and SYDVKM. The CDR3 runs to 16 residues. Findings and caveats of the study: With a handful of donors compared, roughly 4.9% of naive CD4 clonotypes were shared. The generation probabilities recorded for non-shared clonotypes fell below those of clonotypes shared by all four donors.

The table came from immunoSEQ multiplex PCR; TCRdb's copy has only in-frame clones and leaves some out. This table has 2 million to 2.5 million clones, roughly 95% appearing once. The authors divided CD4+ cells into CD45RA+ naive and CD45RA-negative memory subsets. Remarks on this clone: The antigen is unknown.

V gene TRBV28 combines with J gene TRBJ2-2; 9 bases match TRBD1. The receptor was isolated from a man between 18 and 29 years old in good health. Sample: naive CD4+ T cells sorted from blood. This sample's subset: CD45RA+ positively selected. The CDR3 DNA reads as TGTGCCAGCAGTTTAACCGGGACAGGGTACACCGGGGAGCTGTTTTTT. As protein: CASSLTGTGYTGELFF.